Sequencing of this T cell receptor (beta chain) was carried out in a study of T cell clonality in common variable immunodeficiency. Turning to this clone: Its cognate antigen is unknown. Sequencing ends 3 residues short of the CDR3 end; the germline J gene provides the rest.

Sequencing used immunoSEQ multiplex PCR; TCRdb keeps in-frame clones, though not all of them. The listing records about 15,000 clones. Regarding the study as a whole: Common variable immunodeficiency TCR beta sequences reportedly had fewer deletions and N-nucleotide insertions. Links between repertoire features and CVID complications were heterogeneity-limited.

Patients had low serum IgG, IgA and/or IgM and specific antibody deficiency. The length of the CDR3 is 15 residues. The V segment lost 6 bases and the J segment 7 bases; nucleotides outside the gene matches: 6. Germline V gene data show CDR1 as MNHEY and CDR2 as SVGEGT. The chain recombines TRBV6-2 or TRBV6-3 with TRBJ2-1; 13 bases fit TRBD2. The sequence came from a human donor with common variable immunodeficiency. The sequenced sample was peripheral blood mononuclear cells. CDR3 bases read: TGTGCCAGCAGGGGGGGACTAGCGGGAAGGAATGAG. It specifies CASRGGLAGRNE. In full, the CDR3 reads CASRGGLAGRNEQFF.